This entry is about one T cell receptor (beta chain). What it binds is unknown. Germline values: CDR1 SGHRS, CDR2 YFSETQ. Trimming left V 1 base short and J 6 bases short, with 16 bases between. This CDR3 spans 15 amino acids. This sample is part of a study of T cells and Merkel cell carcinoma outcomes. Study conclusions and caveats: Reportedly, T-cell repertoire with density predicts Merkel cell carcinoma outcomes.

Method: immunoSEQ multiplex PCR; TCRdb's copy keeps in-frame clones and lacks some. The sample yields some 21,000 clones, roughly four fifths seen once. This receptor was identified in a human donor with Merkel cell carcinoma. The J gene is TRBJ1-2, the V gene TRBV5-1; D not certain. The sequenced sample was tumor tissue from Merkel cell carcinoma. In DNA, the CDR3 is TGCGCCAGCAGCTTGCGGTTGGTCAGGCCGAATGGCTACACCTTC. It is translated as CASSLRLVRPNGYTF.